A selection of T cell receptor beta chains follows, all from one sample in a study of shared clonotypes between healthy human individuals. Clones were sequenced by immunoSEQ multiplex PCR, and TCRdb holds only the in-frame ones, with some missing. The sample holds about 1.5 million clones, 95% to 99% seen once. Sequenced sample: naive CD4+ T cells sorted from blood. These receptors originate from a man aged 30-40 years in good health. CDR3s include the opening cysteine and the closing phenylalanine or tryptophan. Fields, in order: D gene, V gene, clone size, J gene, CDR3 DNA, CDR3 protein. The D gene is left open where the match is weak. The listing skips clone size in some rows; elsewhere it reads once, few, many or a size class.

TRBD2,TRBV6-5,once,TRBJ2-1,TGTGCCAGCAGTTACAGGCGGGGGTACAATGAGCAGTTCTTC,CASSYRRGYNEQFF
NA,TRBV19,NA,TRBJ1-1,TGTGCCAGTAAGGTCAAGAGGAACACTGAAGCTTTCTTT,CASKVKRNTEAFF
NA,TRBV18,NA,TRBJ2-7,TGTGCCAGCTCACCACTAGCCGGGGGCTCCTACGAGCAGTACTTC,CASSPLAGGSYEQYF
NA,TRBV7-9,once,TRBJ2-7,TGTGCCAGCAGCCCACGGGGTTACTCCCAGGACGAGCAGTACTTC,CASSPRGYSQDEQYF
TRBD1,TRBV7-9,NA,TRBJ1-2,TGTGCCAGCAGCAATATAGGGACAGGGGAAGGAGCGGGCTATGGCTACACCTTC,CASSNIGTGEGAGYGYTF
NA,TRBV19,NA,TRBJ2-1,TGTGCCAGTAGTATTCGCAGGCAAGAGGAGCAGTTCTTC,CASSIRRQEEQFF
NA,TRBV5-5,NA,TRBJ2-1,TGTGCCAGCAGCTTGGCAGGGGTGGATGAGCAGTTCTTC,CASSLAGVDEQFF
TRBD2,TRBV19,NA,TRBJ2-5,TGTGCCAGTAGTATGGCCCTAGCGGGAGGCCTCCGGGAGACCCAGTACTTC,CASSMALAGGLRETQYF
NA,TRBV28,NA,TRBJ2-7,TGTGCCAGCAGTTCCCGCCCTTCGGCCTTCTACGAGCAGTACTTC,CASSSRPSAFYEQYF
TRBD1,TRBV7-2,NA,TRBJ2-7,TGTGCCAGCAGCTCGCCGGGACAGGGGGGCGAGCAGTACTTC,CASSSPGQGGEQYF